Presented here are 13 T cell receptor beta chains from one specimen sequenced in a study of cytomegalovirus exposure and HLA in healthy donors. 60 Vbeta and 13 Jbeta primers were used in PCR. Profiling relied on immunoSEQ multiplex PCR, and the TCRdb table lists in-frame clones only, not all of them. The table has 80,000 to 130,000 clones, roughly 70% seen once. Sequencing was carried out using PBMCs. The receptors come from a woman younger than 35 in good health and CMV-seropositive.

The V gene is TRBV14, the J gene TRBJ2-5; possibly TRBD2 for D (5 bases). Trimming left V 4 bases short and J 1 base short, with 10 bases between. The CDR3 length is 14 residues. CDR1 and CDR2 (germline): SGHDN, FVKESK. Here the CDR3 DNA reads TGTGCCAGCAGCCCCACCGGGGTCCAAGAGACCCAGTACTTC. This gives the protein CASSPTGVQETQYF.

V usage is TRBV7-9 and J usage is TRBJ2-7; D gene ambiguous. CDR1 SEHNR and CDR2 FQNEAQ come from the germline V gene (reference sequence). The V end was cut by 8 bases, the J end by 3 bases, with 17 bases between. CDR3 length equals 14 residues. The CDR3: CASRNSSILYEQYF. The CDR3 bases are TGTGCCAGCCGAAATAGCTCTATCCTCTACGAGCAGTACTTC.

This sequence joins TRBV7-3 and TRBJ2-7, with 8 nucleotides matching TRBD2. Germline trimming cut 5 bases from V and 3 bases from J; bases unmatched to any gene: 3. The CDR3 contains 13 residues. Germline values: CDR1 SGHTA, CDR2 FQGTGA. The DNA of the CDR3 is TGTGCCAGCAGCGCCAGCGGGAGCTACGAGCAGTACTTC. Protein sequence: CASSASGSYEQYF.

The chain is built from TRBV30 and TRBJ1-2, with D perhaps TRBD1 (6 bases). V was shortened by 0 bases and J by 3 bases, with 11 bases between the two germline ends. Germline lookup yields CDR1 GTSNPN and CDR2 SVGIG (reference sequence). This CDR3 contains 14 residues. Here the CDR3 DNA reads TGTGCCTGGAGTGTAGGGGGTAGTGACTATGGCTACACCTTC. Translating it yields CAWSVGGSDYGYTF.

In its sample, this clone was seen a few times. This CDR3 reads CASSFTSDEQFF. The CDR3 DNA is TGCGCCAGCAGCTTCACTAGCGATGAGCAGTTCTTC. The chain links TRBV5-1 to TRBJ2-1, with 7 bases that match TRBD2. The junction had 1 base not matched to a gene; V was cut back by 2 bases and J by 8 bases. Germline assignment: CDR1 SGHRS and CDR2 YFSETQ. The CDR3 contains 12 residues.

The chain employs TRBV19 and TRBJ1-5, with D possibly TRBD1 on 5 matching bases. The CDR3 is made up of 13 amino acids. V was clipped by 7 bases and J by 5 bases, with 12 bases between them. Per germline, CDR1 LNHDA and CDR2 SQIVND (reference sequence). The CDR3 nucleotides are TGTGCCAGTAACGGGGGTAGAGATCAGCCCCAGCATTTT. Its protein is CASNGGRDQPQHF.

The chain has TRBV7-2 and TRBJ1-1; the match to TRBD1 covers 7 bases. The germline gives CDR1 SGHTA, CDR2 FQGNSA. This CDR3 region has 17 residues. J lost 1 base, V lost 5 bases, and 13 bases had no gene match. The CDR3 is CASSVIGPGQKNTEAFF. The CDR3 nucleotides are TGTGCCAGCAGCGTAATTGGCCCGGGACAGAAGAACACTGAAGCTTTCTTT.

This clone was seen more than once but under ten times. The V call is TRBV14, the J call TRBJ1-1; D is perhaps TRBD1 (6 bases). V lost 6 bases, J lost 0 bases, and 8 bases lay in between. CDR1 is SGHDN, CDR2 FVKESK, per germline. The CDR3 sequence is 13 residues long. The CDR3 is CASRSGVNTEAFF. The CDR3 nucleotides are TGTGCCAGCAGATCAGGGGTGAACACTGAAGCTTTCTTT.

V is TRBV4-1 and J is TRBJ2-7; 10 bases align to TRBD2. Trimming removed 2 bases from V and 3 bases from J; junction bases left unmatched: 1. The CDR3 length is 14 residues. Per the germline V gene, CDR1 is MGHRA and CDR2 is YSYEKL. CDR3 protein: CASSQTSGDYEQYF. The CDR3 region has the DNA TGCGCCAGCAGCCAAACTAGCGGGGACTACGAGCAGTACTTC.

This clone has only a few counts. This sample also contains other DNA sequences that code for the same CDR3. The chain employs TRBV28 and TRBJ1-2; the D gene is possibly TRBD1 (6 bases). The CDR3 is 16 amino acids. Germline CDR1 MDHEN, CDR2 SYDVKM. V dropped 6 bases and J dropped 6 bases, with 23 bases sitting between them. CDR3: CASRPSPARGVNGYTF. The CDR3 nucleotides are TGTGCCAGCAGACCCTCCCCGGCCAGGGGTGTAAATGGCTACACCTTC.

The chain combines TRBV5-4 with TRBJ2-1, with 10 bases lining up with TRBD1. The V gene end was trimmed by 3 bases and the J gene end by 6 bases; junction bases not matched to a gene: 6. Per germline, CDR1 SGHNT and CDR2 YYREEE (reference sequence). The CDR3 consists of 15 residues. The CDR3 loop reads CASSSGTGVINEQFF. Written as DNA, the CDR3 is TGTGCCAGCAGCTCCGGGACAGGGGTCATCAATGAGCAGTTCTTC.

CDR3 protein: CASSLGANEKLFF. The CDR3 bases are TGTGCCAGCAGCTTAGGAGCAAATGAAAAACTGTTTTTT. The genes are TRBV7-3 and TRBJ1-4; D unclear. Deletions cut 2 bases from V and 5 bases from J, with 6 bases between. The V gene's germline CDR1 is SGHTA and CDR2 FQGTGA. The CDR3 is made up of 13 amino acids.

The rearrangement links TRBV4-1 to TRBJ2-7; possibly TRBD1 for D (6 bases). V was pared by 3 bases and J by 0 bases, with 21 bases between. The CDR3 runs 18 residues. Per the germline V gene, CDR1 is MGHRA and CDR2 is YSYEKL. For the CDR3, the DNA is TGCGCCAGCAGCCAGGGGGCTCTCATACCACGGGCCTCCTACGAGCAGTACTTC. It encodes CASSQGALIPRASYEQYF.